Below, one T cell receptor (beta chain) is given with its context. The antigen remains unidentified. These data originate in a study of T cell responses to AZD1222 COVID-19 vaccine. Assay used: immunoSEQ multiplex PCR; TCRdb lists only in-frame clones, some missing. The profile shows 72,000 or so clones, 85% of them singletons. Broader study findings: Baseline testing showed seropositivity in only six AZD1222 recipients. Spike-specific TCR breadth and depth went up after people got two AZD1222 doses. Spike-wide vaccine-associated CD4 TCRs dominated at 160-218 and 743-854. Repertoire collection took place solely once the T cell response had peaked.

The sequence came from an adult in good health. The source was peripheral blood, collected on day 0 of AZD1222 vaccination.

The CDR3 reads CASSLNEVDTQYF. For the CDR3, the DNA is TGCGCCAGCAGCCTTAATGAGGTCGATACGCAGTATTTT. The V gene is TRBV5-1, the J gene TRBJ2-3; D ambiguous. Trimming took off 4 bases at V and 6 bases at J, with 12 bases between the two ends. CDR3 length equals 13 residues. CDR1 is SGHRS, CDR2 YFSETQ, per germline. Based on the CDR3 plus reference TRBV5-1 and TRBJ2-3, the full variable domain is KAGVTQTPRYLIKTRGQQVTLSCSPISGHRSVSWYQQTPGQGLQFLFEYFSETQRNKGNFPGRFSGRQFSNSRSEMNVSTLELGDSALYLCASSLNEVDTQYFGPGTRLTVL.